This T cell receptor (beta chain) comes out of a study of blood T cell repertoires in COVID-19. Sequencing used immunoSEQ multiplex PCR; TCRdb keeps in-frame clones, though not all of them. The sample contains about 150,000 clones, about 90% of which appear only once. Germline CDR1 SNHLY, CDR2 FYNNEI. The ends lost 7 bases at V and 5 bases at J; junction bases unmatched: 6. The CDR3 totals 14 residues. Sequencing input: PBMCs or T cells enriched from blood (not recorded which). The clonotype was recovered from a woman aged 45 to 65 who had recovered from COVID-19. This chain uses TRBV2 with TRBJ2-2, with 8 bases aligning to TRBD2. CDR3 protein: CASTRTSWTGELFF. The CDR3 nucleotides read TGTGCCAGCACTCGGACTAGCTGGACCGGGGAGCTGTTTTTT.